A selection of T cell receptor beta chains follows, all from one sample in a study of shared clonotypes between healthy human individuals. The assay was immunoSEQ multiplex PCR, and TCRdb's table has in-frame clones only and misses some. The sample consists of millions of clones, around nine tenths of them appearing once. The sample taken for sequencing was naive CD4+ T cells sorted from blood. The receptors come from a man aged 18 to 35 in good health. Each CDR3 is given with its conserved first and last residue. A D gene is named only where the DNA matches it firmly. The size entry is marked missing in some rows and otherwise reads once, few, many or a size class.

j_call	d_call	clone_size	cdr3_length	v_call	cdr3_aa	cdr3_nt
TRBJ2-7	-	once	15	TRBV9	CASSVGGGLSYEQYF	TGTGCCAGCAGCGTGGGCGGGGGCTTATCCTACGAGCAGTACTTC
TRBJ2-5	TRBD1	-	14	TRBV19	CASSKSGGGETQYF	TGTGCCAGTAGTAAGTCAGGGGGCGGTGAGACCCAGTACTTC
TRBJ2-3	-	-	15	TRBV9	CASSVGFSQADTQYF	TGTGCCAGCAGCGTAGGGTTCTCACAAGCAGATACGCAGTATTTT
TRBJ1-1	-	-	13	TRBV30	CAWGLGQNTEAFF	TGTGCCTGGGGCTTGGGGCAGAACACTGAAGCTTTCTTT
TRBJ1-1	-	-	14	TRBV4-3	CASSQEQGMRISFF	TGCGCCAGCAGCCAAGAACAGGGCATGAGGATCTCTTTCTTT
TRBJ1-6	-	-	15	TRBV2	CARTTGSSYNSPLHF	TGTGCCAGGACAACAGGGAGCTCCTATAATTCACCCCTCCACTTT
TRBJ1-1	-	-	15	TRBV19	CASSNNGAGNTEAFF	TGTGCCAGTAGTAATAATGGCGCAGGGAACACTGAAGCTTTCTTT
TRBJ2-7	TRBD2	-	15	TRBV27	CASSFQPSGNYEQYF	TGTGCCAGCAGTTTTCAACCTAGCGGGAACTACGAGCAGTACTTC
TRBJ2-2	TRBD1	-	18	TRBV7-9	CASSLSNTGGIGTGELFF	TGTGCCAGCAGCTTATCAAACACAGGGGGCATTGGGACCGGGGAGCTGTTTTTT
TRBJ2-7	-	once	13	TRBV4-3	CASSQDLRSEQYF	TGCGCCAGCAGCCAAGATCTACGTTCCGAGCAGTACTTC
TRBJ2-3	-	-	16	TRBV27	CASSLRQGWGTDTQYF	TGTGCCAGCAGTTTACGGCAGGGTTGGGGTACAGATACGCAGTATTTT
TRBJ2-2	-	once	13	TRBV6-5	CASRQQGSGELFF	TGTGCCAGCAGACAGCAGGGATCCGGGGAGCTGTTTTTT
TRBJ1-6	-	-	15	TRBV7-2	CASSLQGLQISPLHF	TGTGCCAGCAGCTTACAGGGACTACAAATTTCACCCCTCCACTTT
TRBJ2-2	TRBD2	-	16	TRBV4-3	CASSQASGKNTGELFF	TGCGCCAGCAGCCAAGCTAGCGGAAAAAACACCGGGGAGCTGTTTTTT
TRBJ2-7	-	-	15	TRBV7-2	CASSLGGLLSYEQYF	TGTGCCAGCAGCCTAGGTGGACTCCTCTCCTACGAGCAGTACTTC
TRBJ2-2	-	-	14	TRBV2	CASSGRISTGELFF	TGTGCCAGCAGTGGGCGGATTAGCACCGGGGAGCTGTTTTTT
TRBJ2-2	TRBD2	-	16	TRBV7-2	CASSSRGGGPPRELFF	TGTGCCAGCAGCTCTAGGGGCGGGGGGCCGCCCAGGGAGCTGTTTTTT
TRBJ1-1	-	-	13	TRBV7-9	CASSHAQGASAFF	TGTGCCAGCAGCCATGCACAGGGAGCGTCAGCTTTCTTT
TRBJ1-2	-	-	16	TRBV14	CASSQDLSEGLRGYTF	TGTGCCAGCAGCCAAGATCTCTCCGAGGGTTTGAGAGGCTACACCTTC
TRBJ1-1	TRBD1	-	16	TRBV18	CASSPRWTGSNTEAFF	TGTGCCAGCTCACCCCGTTGGACAGGATCGAACACTGAAGCTTTCTTT
TRBJ1-5	-	-	16	TRBV10-3	CAISESGGSVNQPQHF	TGTGCCATCAGTGAATCAGGCGGAAGTGTAAATCAGCCCCAGCATTTT
TRBJ2-1	-	-	13	TRBV4-3	CASSQDHLLGQFF	TGCGCCAGCAGCCAAGATCACCTACTGGGGCAGTTCTTC
TRBJ2-1	-	-	13	TRBV2	CASSDLWDNEQFF	TGTGCCAGCAGTGATTTGTGGGACAATGAGCAGTTCTTC
TRBJ2-3	TRBD1	-	14	TRBV4-1	CASSQEGRTGKQYF	TGCGCCAGCAGCCAAGAAGGTCGGACAGGGAAGCAGTATTTT
TRBJ2-5	-	-	13	TRBV7-8	CASSLGSEGTQYF	TGTGCCAGCAGCTTAGGGAGCGAAGGGACCCAGTACTTC
TRBJ2-6	TRBD2	-	16	TRBV10-3	CAISESGGSGANVLTF	TGTGCCATCAGTGAGTCGGGAGGGTCTGGGGCCAACGTCCTGACTTTC
TRBJ2-1	-	-	17	TRBV12-2	CASRQKGSSGTYNEQFF	TGTGCAAGTCGCCAAAAAGGGTCTAGCGGGACCTACAATGAGCAGTTCTTC
TRBJ1-2	TRBD1	-	15	TRBV30	CAWRGRGLLNYGYTF	TGTGCCTGGAGGGGCAGGGGGCTCCTTAACTATGGCTACACCTTC
TRBJ2-7	-	-	15	TRBV15	CATSRDPGPAYEQYF	TGTGCCACCAGCAGAGACCCGGGACCAGCCTACGAGCAGTACTTC
TRBJ2-3	TRBD1	-	15	TRBV19	CASSTQRTGEHTQYF	TGTGCCAGTAGTACTCAAAGGACAGGGGAACATACGCAGTATTTT
TRBJ2-3	TRBD2	-	17	TRBV2	CASTKGDPGLAGGTQYF	TGTGCCAGCACCAAGGGGGACCCGGGACTAGCGGGTGGTACGCAGTATTTT
TRBJ2-7	TRBD2	-	14	TRBV27	CASRAGGYSYEQYF	TGTGCCAGCCGAGCGGGGGGATATTCCTACGAGCAGTACTTC
TRBJ2-7	TRBD2	-	16	TRBV5-1	CASSWVTSGGAYEQYF	TGCGCCAGCAGCTGGGTGACTAGCGGGGGGGCCTACGAGCAGTACTTC
TRBJ2-7	-	-	13	TRBV10-2	CASSESPPTEQYF	TGCGCCAGCAGTGAGTCCCCACCGACAGAGCAGTACTTC
TRBJ2-3	TRBD2	-	15	TRBV5-6	CASILLAAPGDTQYF	TGTGCCAGCATCCTCCTAGCGGCCCCCGGAGATACGCAGTATTTT